This TCR beta chain appears in the sequencing data of a study of shared clonotypes between healthy human individuals. The CDR3 sequence is 15 residues long. With 0 bases removed from V and 4 bases from J, the gap between germline ends came to 9 bases. Germline V CDR1 and CDR2: SGHTA, FQGNSA. Terminally differentiated effector memory CD45RA+ cells were left out of the naive CD8 fraction, which was CD45RO-negative and positively selected for CCR7. Profiling relied on immunoSEQ multiplex PCR, and the TCRdb table lists in-frame clones only, not all of them. The sample gives millions of clones, approximately 95% of which show up once; around 1.1% is in the top ten.

The V gene is TRBV7-2, the J gene TRBJ2-2; D unclear. This TCR derives from a man aged 18 to 29 in good health. Sequencing was carried out using naive CD8+ T cells sorted from blood. DNA of the CDR3: TGTGCCAGCAGCTTAGCGAAGGGTGTCACCGGGGAGCTGTTTTTT. Translation gives CASSLAKGVTGELFF.